These 24 T cell receptor beta chains came from one sample sequenced in a study of patients and donors after allogeneic stem cell transplantation. TCRdb reprocessed the RT-PCR reads via MiXCR and lists one record per CDR3 protein. The data contain about 410,000 distinct CDR3 sequences, roughly 17% of them singletons. The sample comprised blood, either unsorted or a sorted T cell fraction (not recorded which). These TCRs come from a human donor who was either an allogeneic HSCT recipient or a stem cell or donor lymphocyte infusion donor (not recorded which). It is not recorded whose cells these are; they may come from a transplant donor.

The J gene is TRBJ1-4, the V gene TRBV30; D ambiguous. V was clipped by 2 bases and J by 7 bases, with 11 bases between them. The length of the CDR3 is 13 residues. The germline V gene encodes CDR1 GTSNPN and CDR2 SVGIG (reference sequence). The CDR3 reads CAWSTRRGEKLFF. Here the CDR3 DNA reads TGTGCCTGGAGTACAAGGCGGGGTGAAAAACTGTTTTTT.

This clonotype was observed a few times. J is TRBJ2-1 and V is TRBV29-1; D not resolved. The CDR3 runs 13 residues. From germline, CDR1 is SQVTM and CDR2 ANQGSEA. V was shortened by 6 bases and J by 0 bases, with 9 bases between the two germline ends. This CDR3 is CSVVTSSYNEQFF. In nucleotides, the CDR3 is TGCAGCGTCGTCACGAGCTCCTACAATGAGCAGTTCTTC.

V and J are TRBV7-2 and TRBJ1-2; D is unclear. This CDR3 is 13 amino acids long. Germline values: CDR1 SGHTA, CDR2 FQGNSA. Trimming pared 5 bases from V and 4 bases from J, leaving 11 bases between. CDR3 bases: TGTGCCAGCAGCCCCCTAGGGAGCTATGGCTACACCTTC. The encoded protein is CASSPLGSYGYTF. Drawing the rest from reference TRBV7-2 and TRBJ1-2, the complete variable domain is GAGVSQSPSNKVTEKGKDVELRCDPISGHTALYWYRQSLGQGLEFLIYFQGNSAPDKSGLPSDRFSAERTGGSVSTLTIQRTQQEDSAVYLCASSPLGSYGYTFGSGTRLTVV.

The sample holds many counts of this clonotype. V is TRBV24-1 and J is TRBJ1-2; no definite D call. Trimming cost V 1 base and J 8 bases, with 13 bases left between them. The germline gives CDR1 KGHDR, CDR2 SFDVKD. The CDR3 contains 14 residues. The CDR3 DNA reads TGTGCCACCAGTGATTTTAGGCCCGGGAGCGGCTACACCTTC. Its translation is CATSDFRPGSGYTF.

Here the CDR3 reads CASNSGTAGYEQYF. DNA of the CDR3: TGTGCCAGCAATTCCGGGACTGCGGGCTACGAGCAGTACTTC. V and J are TRBV12-3 or TRBV12-4 and TRBJ2-7; possibly TRBD2 for D (6 bases). The CDR3 covers 14 residues. Between the trimmed V and J ends, which lost 7 bases and 3 bases, there was a span of 16 bases.

The V gene is TRBV5-1, the J gene TRBJ2-5; D is ambiguous. V dropped 0 bases and J dropped 4 bases, with 13 bases sitting between them. The CDR3 length is 15 residues. Germline V gene data show CDR1 as SGHRS and CDR2 as YFSETQ. DNA of the CDR3: TGCGCCAGCAGCTTGGCCTTGGCAGCTCGAGAGACCCAGTACTTC. As protein: CASSLALAARETQYF.

The chain carries TRBV11-1 and TRBJ2-3; 9 bases match TRBD2. Germline CDR1 and CDR2: SGHAT and FQDESV (reference sequence). The CDR3 runs to 16 residues. V lost 5 bases to trimming and J lost 5 bases; unmatched junction nucleotides: 11. The CDR3 DNA sequence: TGTGCCAGCAGCCCCCGGGTACCAGCGGGAGGAGATACGCAGTATTTT. This translates into CASSPRVPAGGDTQYF. Full variable domain (remainder filled in from reference TRBV11-1 and TRBJ2-3): EAEVAQSPRYKITEKSQAVAFWCDPISGHATLYWYRQILGQGPELLVQFQDESVVDDSQLPKDRFSAERLKGVDSTLKIQPAELGDSAMYLCASSPRVPAGGDTQYFGPGTRLTVL.

The sample holds many counts of this clonotype. This CDR3 reads CASSQTSGGSGELFF. Written as DNA, the CDR3 is TGTGCCAGCAGCCAGACTAGCGGGGGTTCCGGGGAGCTGTTTTTT. This chain links TRBV7-6 with TRBJ2-2, with 12 bases fitting TRBD2. The length of the CDR3 is 15 residues. V lost 5 bases, J lost 6 bases, and 4 bases stayed unmatched. Germline CDR1 and CDR2: SGHVS and FNYEAQ.

This clonotype showed up just a few times. The chain couples TRBV27 to TRBJ1-4; D gene unclear. Germline lookup yields CDR1 MNHEY and CDR2 SMNVEV (reference sequence). V was trimmed by 2 bases and J by 7 bases, leaving 11 bases between them. CDR3 length: 14 residues. CDR3 sequence: CASSLAGIGEKLFF. The CDR3 DNA follows: TGTGCCAGCAGTTTAGCCGGGATTGGTGAAAAACTGTTTTTT.

The CDR3 loop is CASSLKAGGLTGELFF. CDR3 nucleotides: TGTGCCAGCAGCCTCAAAGCGGGGGGGCTTACCGGGGAGCTGTTTTTT. This chain uses TRBV9 with TRBJ2-2, with 10 bases fitting TRBD2. Germline V lookup: CDR1 SGDLS, CDR2 YYNGEE. J was trimmed by 5 bases and V by 4 bases; bases with no gene match: 8. The CDR3 has 16 residues.

This clonotype was seen a few times. This chain's CDR3 is CASSQLGDYSNQPQHF. DNA for the CDR3: TGCGCCAGCAGCCAACTAGGAGATTATAGCAATCAGCCCCAGCATTTT. The rearrangement uses TRBV4-1 and TRBJ1-5; D is uncertain. Germline V gene lookup returns CDR1 MGHRA and CDR2 YSYEKL. This CDR3 comprises 16 residues. The V gene lost 2 bases and the J gene lost 0 bases, with 11 bases spanning the gap.

The chain is built from TRBV7-3 and TRBJ2-1, with 8 bases lining up with TRBD2. Germline loops: CDR1 SGHTA, CDR2 FQGTGA. V trimming: 4 bases; J trimming: 3 bases; junction bases outside the gene matches: 8. The CDR3 consists of 16 residues. CDR3 loop: CASSSKGLGLYNEQFF. The CDR3 nucleotides read TGTGCCAGCAGCTCTAAGGGACTAGGACTCTACAATGAGCAGTTCTTC.

This clonotype was found a few times. This chain joins TRBV25-1 and TRBJ1-6; tentatively, D is TRBD1 (5 bases). V was trimmed by 4 bases and J by 7 bases, leaving 11 bases between them. The germline gives CDR1 MGHDK, CDR2 SYGVNS. CDR3 length: 14 residues. The CDR3 DNA reads TGTGCCAGCAGTGTCAGGGTAGGCAATTCACCCCTCCACTTT. Residues: CASSVRVGNSPLHF. The full variable domain, its missing parts supplied by reference TRBV25-1 and TRBJ1-6, is EADIYQTPRYLVIGTGKKITLECSQTMGHDKMYWYQQDPGMELHLIHYSYGVNSTEKGDLSSESTVSRIRTEHFPLTLESARPSHTSQYLCASSVRVGNSPLHFGNGTRLTVT.

The J gene is TRBJ1-6, the V gene TRBV6-5; no clear D. The germline V gene has CDR1 MNHEY and CDR2 SVGAGI. Trimming left V 6 bases short and J 3 bases short, with 15 bases between. The CDR3 consists of 16 residues. The CDR3 DNA is TGTGCCAGCAGATACATTTACCTGGTCTATAATTCACCCCTCCACTTT. It codes for CASRYIYLVYNSPLHF.

This clonotype came up a few times. This chain links TRBV24-1 with TRBJ1-2; 7 nucleotides line up with TRBD1. Looked up from germline, CDR1 is KGHDR and CDR2 is SFDVKD. CDR3 size: 16 residues. The J segment lost 6 bases and the V segment lost 4 bases, leaving 13 bases of the junction unmatched. The CDR3 loop is CATSDPGTARANGYTF. The CDR3 DNA is TGTGCCACCAGTGACCCTGGGACAGCCCGGGCGAATGGCTACACCTTC.

This chain links TRBV6-1 with TRBJ2-1; the D gene is possibly TRBD2 (7 bases). The germline CDR1 and CDR2 sequences are MNHNS and SASEGT. Trimming removed 6 bases at V and 8 bases at J, with 29 bases between. This CDR3 region has 18 residues. CDR3: CASSPLDLPVGGRYEQFF. Here the CDR3 DNA reads TGTGCCAGCAGCCCCCTCGACCTCCCAGTGGGGGGGCGGTATGAGCAGTTCTTC.

The chain employs TRBV15 and TRBJ2-5; TRBD1 matches at 7 bases. Looked up from germline, CDR1 is LNHNV and CDR2 is YYDKDF (reference sequence). The CDR3 runs to 16 residues. The ends lost 4 bases at V and 4 bases at J; junction bases unmatched: 12. The CDR3 nucleotides read TGTGCCACCAGCACTCTCGTAGGGGGCGGAGGAGAGACCCAGTACTTC. Amino acids: CATSTLVGGGGETQYF.

The V gene is TRBV9, the J gene TRBJ1-4, with 7 nucleotides matching TRBD1. The V segment lost 2 bases and the J segment 6 bases; nucleotides outside the gene matches: 13. From germline, CDR1 is SGDLS and CDR2 YYNGEE. The CDR3 runs to 17 residues. The CDR3 loop is CASSVQPVDRLHEKLFF. The CDR3 region has the DNA TGTGCCAGCAGCGTCCAGCCGGTGGACAGGCTCCATGAAAAACTGTTTTTT.

This clonotype was counted only a few times. The V and J genes are TRBV7-2 and TRBJ1-1; tentatively, D is TRBD1 (6 bases). Germline V gene lookup returns CDR1 SGHTA and CDR2 FQGNSA. The CDR3 extends over 13 amino acids. V gave up 4 bases and J gave up 2 bases, with 8 bases separating them. The CDR3, as DNA: TGTGCCAGCAGCTGGGACACAAACACTGAAGCTTTCTTT. Its translation is CASSWDTNTEAFF.

The chain combines TRBV24-1 with TRBJ2-5; D might be TRBD1 (7 bases). Trimming cost V 0 bases and J 3 bases, with 10 bases left between them. This CDR3 is 15 amino acids long. Germline values: CDR1 KGHDR, CDR2 SFDVKD. The CDR3 protein is CATSDLGRGEETQYF. The DNA of the CDR3 is TGTGCCACCAGTGATTTGGGCAGGGGGGAAGAGACCCAGTACTTC.

Only a few counts were recorded for this clonotype. In DNA form, the CDR3 reads TGTGCCAGCAGCACAAAGAAGGGACCGGCTCATACTGAAGCTTTCTTT. Protein: CASSTKKGPAHTEAFF. This chain uses TRBV9 with TRBJ1-1; TRBD1 is a possible D gene (5 bases). CDR1 and CDR2 from the germline V gene are SGDLS and YYNGEE. This CDR3 spans 16 amino acids. V lost 4 bases and J 5 bases, leaving 21 bases between the germline ends. Supplemented by reference TRBV9 and TRBJ1-1, the full variable domain reads DSGVTQTPKHLITATGQRVTLRCSPRSGDLSVYWYQQSLDQGLQFLIQYYNGEERAKGNILERFSAQQFPDLHSELNLSSLELGDSALYFCASSTKKGPAHTEAFFGQGTRLTVV.

The V gene is TRBV30, the J gene TRBJ2-3; the D gene is possibly TRBD1 (6 bases). V was clipped by 4 bases and J by 6 bases, with 20 bases between them. Germline V gene lookup returns CDR1 GTSNPN and CDR2 SVGIG (reference sequence). The CDR3 has 15 residues. Here the CDR3 DNA reads TGTGCCTGGAACCCGGTAGGACAGTTGAGGGATACGCAGTATTTT. Protein product: CAWNPVGQLRDTQYF.

This clonotype has ten or more counts. The V and J genes are TRBV18 and TRBJ2-4, with 13 bases aligning to TRBD2. Germline V gene lookup returns CDR1 KGHSH and CDR2 LQKENI. The J segment lost 8 bases and the V segment lost 4 bases, leaving 11 bases of the junction unmatched. CDR3 length: 17 amino acids. DNA for the CDR3: TGTGCCAGCTCACAACCGGGACTAGCGGGATCAAGGGACATTCAGTACTTC. Amino acids: CASSQPGLAGSRDIQYF.

A few counts support this clonotype. The rearrangement links TRBV29-1 to TRBJ2-2; maybe TRBD1 (6 bases). Germline loops: CDR1 SQVTM, CDR2 ANQGSEA. This CDR3 is built from 12 residues. DNA for the CDR3: TGCAGTGGTGGGACACACACCGGGGAGCTGTTTTTT. It codes for CSGGTHTGELFF.